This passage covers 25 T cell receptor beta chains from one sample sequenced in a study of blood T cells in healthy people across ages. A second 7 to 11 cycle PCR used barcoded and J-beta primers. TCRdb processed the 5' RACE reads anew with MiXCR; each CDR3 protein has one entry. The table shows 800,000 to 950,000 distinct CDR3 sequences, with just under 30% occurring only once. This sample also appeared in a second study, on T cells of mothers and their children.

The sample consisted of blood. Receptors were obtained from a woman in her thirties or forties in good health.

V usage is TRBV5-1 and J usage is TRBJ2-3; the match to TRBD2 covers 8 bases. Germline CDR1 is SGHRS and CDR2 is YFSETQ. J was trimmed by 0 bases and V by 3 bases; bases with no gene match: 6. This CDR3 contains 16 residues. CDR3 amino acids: CASSSGLAPSTDTQYF. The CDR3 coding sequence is TGCGCCAGCAGCTCCGGACTAGCTCCTAGCACAGATACGCAGTATTTT.

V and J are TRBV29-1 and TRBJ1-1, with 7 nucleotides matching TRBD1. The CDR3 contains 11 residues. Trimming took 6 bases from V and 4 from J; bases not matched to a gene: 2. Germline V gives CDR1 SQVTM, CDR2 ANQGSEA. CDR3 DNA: TGCAGCGTGCACAGGGGCACTGAAGCTTTCTTT. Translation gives CSVHRGTEAFF.

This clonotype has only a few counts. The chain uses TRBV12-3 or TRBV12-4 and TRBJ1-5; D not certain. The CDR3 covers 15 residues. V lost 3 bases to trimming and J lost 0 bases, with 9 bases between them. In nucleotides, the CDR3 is TGTGCCAGCAGTTTGGAACGGTCTAGCAATCAGCCCCAGCATTTT. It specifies CASSLERSSNQPQHF.

The CDR3 nucleotides are TGTGCCAGCAGTTTATGGGGTTCCATGAACACTGAAGCTTTCTTT. Its protein product is CASSLWGSMNTEAFF. This chain joins TRBV28 and TRBJ1-1; D gene ambiguous. The CDR3 spans 15 residues. V lost 0 bases and J lost 0, with 8 bases in between. Looked up from germline, CDR1 is MDHEN and CDR2 is SYDVKM.

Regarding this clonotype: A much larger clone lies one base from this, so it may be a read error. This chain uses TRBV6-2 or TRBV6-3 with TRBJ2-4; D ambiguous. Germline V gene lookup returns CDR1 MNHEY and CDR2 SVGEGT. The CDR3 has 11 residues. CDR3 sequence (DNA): TGTGCCAGTATGGCCAAAAACATTGAGTACTTC. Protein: CASMAKNIEYF.

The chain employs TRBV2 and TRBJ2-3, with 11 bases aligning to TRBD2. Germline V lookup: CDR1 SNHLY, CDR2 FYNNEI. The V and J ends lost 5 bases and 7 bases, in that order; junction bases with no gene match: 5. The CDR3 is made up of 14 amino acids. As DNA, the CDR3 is TGTGCCAGCAGTCTAGCGGGGGGCACCCATACGCAGTATTTT. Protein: CASSLAGGTHTQYF.

CDR3 sequence: CSVEGPGPQHF. CDR3 nucleotide sequence: TGCAGCGTTGAAGGGCCTGGGCCCCAGCATTTT. The rearrangement links TRBV29-1 to TRBJ1-5; D not certain. V gave up 1 base and J gave up 9 bases, with 7 bases separating them. From germline, CDR1 is SQVTM and CDR2 ANQGSEA. This CDR3 is built from 11 residues.

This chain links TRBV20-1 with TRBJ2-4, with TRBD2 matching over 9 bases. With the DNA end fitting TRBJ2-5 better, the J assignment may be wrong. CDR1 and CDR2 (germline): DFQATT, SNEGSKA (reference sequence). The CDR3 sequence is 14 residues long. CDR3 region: CSAITRGGVETQYF. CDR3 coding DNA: TGCAGTGCTATAACGCGGGGGGGCGTGGAGACCCAGTACTTC.

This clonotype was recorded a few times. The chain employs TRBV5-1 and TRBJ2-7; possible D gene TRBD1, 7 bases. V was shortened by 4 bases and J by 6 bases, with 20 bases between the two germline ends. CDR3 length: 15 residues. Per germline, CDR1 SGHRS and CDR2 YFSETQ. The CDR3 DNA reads TGCGCCAGCAGCCAGCTGACAGGGTGGGGGGTCGAGCAGTACTTC. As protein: CASSQLTGWGVEQYF.

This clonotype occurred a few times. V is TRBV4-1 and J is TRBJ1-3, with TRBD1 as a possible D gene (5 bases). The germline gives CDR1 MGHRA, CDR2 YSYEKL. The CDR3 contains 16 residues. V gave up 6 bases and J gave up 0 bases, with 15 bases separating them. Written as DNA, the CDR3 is TGCGCCAGCAGGGAGACGGGGACCTACTCTGGAAACACCATATATTTT. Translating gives CASRETGTYSGNTIYF.

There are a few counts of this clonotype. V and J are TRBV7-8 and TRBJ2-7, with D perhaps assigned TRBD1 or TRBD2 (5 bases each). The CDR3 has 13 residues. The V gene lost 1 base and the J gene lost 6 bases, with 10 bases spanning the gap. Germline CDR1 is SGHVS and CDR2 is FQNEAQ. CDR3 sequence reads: CASSLGGTAEQYF. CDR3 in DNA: TGTGCCAGCAGCTTAGGGGGGACCGCCGAGCAGTACTTC. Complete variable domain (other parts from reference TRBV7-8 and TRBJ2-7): GAGVSQSPRYKVAKRGQDVALRCDPISGHVSLFWYQQALGQGPEFLTYFQNEAQLDKSGLPSDRFFAERPEGSVSTLKIQRTQQEDSAVYLCASSLGGTAEQYFGPGTRLTVT.

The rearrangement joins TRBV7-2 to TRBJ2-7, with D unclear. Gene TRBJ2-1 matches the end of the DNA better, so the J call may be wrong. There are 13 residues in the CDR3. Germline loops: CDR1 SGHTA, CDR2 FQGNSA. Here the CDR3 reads CASSPFSHNEQFF. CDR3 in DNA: TGTGCCAGCAGCCCCTTTTCTCACAATGAGCAGTTCTTC.

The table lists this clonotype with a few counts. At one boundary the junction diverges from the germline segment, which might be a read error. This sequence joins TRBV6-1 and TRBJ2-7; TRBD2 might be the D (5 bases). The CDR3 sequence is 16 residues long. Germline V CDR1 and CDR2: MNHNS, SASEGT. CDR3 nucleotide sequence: TGTACCAGCAGTGAGCTTCTAGCCGGGCTGGGATACGAGCAGTACTTC. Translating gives CTSSELLAGLGYEQYF.

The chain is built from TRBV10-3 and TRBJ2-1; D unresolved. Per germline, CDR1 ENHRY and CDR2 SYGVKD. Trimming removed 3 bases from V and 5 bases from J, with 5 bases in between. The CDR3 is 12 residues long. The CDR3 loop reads CAISDHNNEQFF. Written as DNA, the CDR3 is TGTGCCATCAGTGACCATAACAATGAGCAGTTCTTC.

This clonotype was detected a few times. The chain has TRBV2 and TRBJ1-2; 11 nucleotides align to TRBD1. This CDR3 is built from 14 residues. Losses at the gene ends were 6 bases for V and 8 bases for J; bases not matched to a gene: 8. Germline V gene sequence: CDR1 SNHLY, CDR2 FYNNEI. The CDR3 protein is CASSFGQGAGGYTF. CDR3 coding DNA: TGTGCCAGCAGCTTTGGACAGGGGGCTGGGGGCTACACCTTC.

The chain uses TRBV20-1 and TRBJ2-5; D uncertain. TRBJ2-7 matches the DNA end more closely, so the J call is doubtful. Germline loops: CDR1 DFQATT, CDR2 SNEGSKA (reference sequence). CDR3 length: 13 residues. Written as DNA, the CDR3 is TGCAGTGCTAGAGATGTTTCGGGTTACGAGCAGTACTTC. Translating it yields CSARDVSGYEQYF.

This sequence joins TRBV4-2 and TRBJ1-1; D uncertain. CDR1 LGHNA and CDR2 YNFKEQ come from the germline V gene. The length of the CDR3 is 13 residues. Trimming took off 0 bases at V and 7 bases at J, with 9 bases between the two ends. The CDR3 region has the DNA TGTGCCAGCAGCCAAGATACATTCCGTGAAGCTTTCTTT. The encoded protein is CASSQDTFREAFF.

The CDR3 spells CASSTGTFSSYNEQFF. The CDR3 region has the DNA TGCGCCAGCAGCACCGGGACTTTCAGCTCCTACAATGAGCAGTTCTTC. The chain couples TRBV5-1 to TRBJ2-1; tentative D call: TRBD2 (6 bases). V was shortened by 4 bases and J by 0 bases, with 14 bases between the two germline ends. This CDR3 spans 16 amino acids. From germline, CDR1 is SGHRS and CDR2 YFSETQ. The full variable domain, with the rest looked up from reference TRBV5-1 and TRBJ2-1, is KAGVTQTPRYLIKTRGQQVTLSCSPISGHRSVSWYQQTPGQGLQFLFEYFSETQRNKGNFPGRFSGRQFSNSRSEMNVSTLELGDSALYLCASSTGTFSSYNEQFFGPGTRLTVL.

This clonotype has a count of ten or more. CDR3 sequence (DNA): TGTGCCAGCTCCGGGGAGGAGGGTTCACCCCTCCACTTT. It specifies CASSGEEGSPLHF. This rearrangement joins TRBV18 to TRBJ1-6; the D is unclear. CDR1 and CDR2 from the germline V gene are KGHSH and LQKENI. V lost 6 bases, J lost 9 bases, and 12 bases lay in between. The CDR3 length is 13 residues. The full variable domain, rest sourced from reference TRBV18 and TRBJ1-6, is NAGVMQNPRHLVRRRGQEARLRCSPMKGHSHVYWYRQLPEEGLKFMVYLQKENIIDESGMPKERFSAEFPKEGPSILRIQQVVRGDSAAYFCASSGEEGSPLHFGNGTRLTVT.

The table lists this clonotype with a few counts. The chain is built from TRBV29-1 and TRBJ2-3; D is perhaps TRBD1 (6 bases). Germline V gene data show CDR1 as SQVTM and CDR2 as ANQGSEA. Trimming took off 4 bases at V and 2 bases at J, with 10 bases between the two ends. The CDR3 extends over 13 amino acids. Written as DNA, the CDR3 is TGCAGCGTTGCCTACAGGGACACAGATACGCAGTATTTT. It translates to CSVAYRDTDTQYF.

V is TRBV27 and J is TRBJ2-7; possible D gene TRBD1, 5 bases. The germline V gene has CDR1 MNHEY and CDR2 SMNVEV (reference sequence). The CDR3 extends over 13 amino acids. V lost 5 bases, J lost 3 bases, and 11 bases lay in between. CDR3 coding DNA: TGTGCCAGCAGTCCACAGGAGAACTACGAGCAGTACTTC. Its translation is CASSPQENYEQYF.

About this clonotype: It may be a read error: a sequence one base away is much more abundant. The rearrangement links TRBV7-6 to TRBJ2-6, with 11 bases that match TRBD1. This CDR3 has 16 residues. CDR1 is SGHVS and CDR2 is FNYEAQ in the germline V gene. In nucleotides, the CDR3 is TGTGTCAGCAGCTGGGACAGGGGGACGGGGGCCAACGTCCTGACTTTC. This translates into CVSSWDRGTGANVLTF.

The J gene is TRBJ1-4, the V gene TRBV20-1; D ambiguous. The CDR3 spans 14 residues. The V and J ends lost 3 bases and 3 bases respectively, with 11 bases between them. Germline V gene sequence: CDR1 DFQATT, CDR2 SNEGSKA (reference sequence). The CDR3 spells CSARKEGANEKLFF. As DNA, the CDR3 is TGCAGTGCTAGGAAAGAGGGCGCTAATGAAAAACTGTTTTTT.

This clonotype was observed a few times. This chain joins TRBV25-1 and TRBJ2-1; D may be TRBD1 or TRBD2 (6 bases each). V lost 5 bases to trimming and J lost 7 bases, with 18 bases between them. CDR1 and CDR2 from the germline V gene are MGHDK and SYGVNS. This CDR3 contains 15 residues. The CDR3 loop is CASSPPTGARNEQFF. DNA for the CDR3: TGTGCCAGCAGTCCCCCGACGGGGGCAAGGAATGAGCAGTTCTTC.

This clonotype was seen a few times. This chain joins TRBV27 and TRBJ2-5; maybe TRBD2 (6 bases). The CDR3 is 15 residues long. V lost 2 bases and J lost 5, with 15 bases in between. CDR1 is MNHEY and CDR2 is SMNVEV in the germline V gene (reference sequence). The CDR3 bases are TGTGCCAGCAGTTTAAACCCGGGACTCGAGGAGACCCAGTACTTC. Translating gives CASSLNPGLEETQYF.